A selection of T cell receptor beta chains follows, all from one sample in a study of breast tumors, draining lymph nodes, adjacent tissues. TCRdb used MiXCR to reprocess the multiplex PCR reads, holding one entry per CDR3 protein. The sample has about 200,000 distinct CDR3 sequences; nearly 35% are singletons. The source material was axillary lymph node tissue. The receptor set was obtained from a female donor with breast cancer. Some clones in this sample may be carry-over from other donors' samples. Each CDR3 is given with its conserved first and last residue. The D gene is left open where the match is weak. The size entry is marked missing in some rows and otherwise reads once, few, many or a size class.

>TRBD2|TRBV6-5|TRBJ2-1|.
TGTGCCAGCAGACCGCTAGCGGGGGACAATGAGCAGTTCTTC
CASRPLAGDNEQFF
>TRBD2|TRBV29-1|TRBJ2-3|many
TGCAGCGTGGGGGGCGGGGGGACAGATACGCAGTATTTT
CSVGGGGTDTQYF
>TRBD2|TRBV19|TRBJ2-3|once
TGTGCCAGTAGTACTGTAGCGGGGGCAGATACGCAGTATTTT
CASSTVAGADTQYF
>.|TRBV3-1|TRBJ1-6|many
TGTGCCAGCAGCCAAGGGGGCGGAGCCTATAATTCACCCCTCCACTTT
CASSQGGGAYNSPLHF
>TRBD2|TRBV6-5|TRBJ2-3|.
TGTGCCAGCAGTTCCCTCACGGGGACTAGGGGCCTGGTGGCCACAGATACGCAGTATTTT
CASSSLTGTRGLVATDTQYF
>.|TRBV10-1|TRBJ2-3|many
TGCGCCAGCAGTGACGGGCAGGGCCTGGATACGCAGTATTTT
CASSDGQGLDTQYF
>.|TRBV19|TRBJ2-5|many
TGTGCCAGTAAGGTTTGGGGCCAAGAGACCCAGTACTTC
CASKVWGQETQYF
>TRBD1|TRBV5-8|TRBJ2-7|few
TGTGCCAGCAGCGGGGGACAGGCAAAGACGGGAGAGCAGTACTTC
CASSGGQAKTGEQYF
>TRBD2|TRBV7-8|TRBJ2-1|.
TGTGCCAGCAGCTTTCGGGCTAGCGGGAGGGTCAACCATGAGCAGTTCTTC
CASSFRASGRVNHEQFF
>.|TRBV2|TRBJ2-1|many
TGTGCCAGCAGTGGGGGCCTTAATGAGCAGTTCTTC
CASSGGLNEQFF
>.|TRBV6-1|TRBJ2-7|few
TGTGCCAGCAAGTGGGAGGCAGGGGCCGACGAGCAGTACTTC
CASKWEAGADEQYF
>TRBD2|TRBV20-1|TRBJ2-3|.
TGCAGTTATAGCGGGAGCGGGAAGGATACGCAGTATTTT
CSYSGSGKDTQYF
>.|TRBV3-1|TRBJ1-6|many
TGTGCCAGCAGCCAAGGCTCACCCCTCCACTTT
CASSQGSPLHF
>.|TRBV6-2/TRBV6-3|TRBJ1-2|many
TGTGCCAGCCAGGGTCGGGGCTACACCTTC
CASQGRGYTF
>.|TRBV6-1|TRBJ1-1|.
TGTGCCAGCAGTGAAGACGGAATCACTGAAGCTTTCTTT
CASSEDGITEAFF
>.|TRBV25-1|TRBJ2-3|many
TGTGCCAGCAGTGAATATCAGGGCCAGGGTCGAGATACGCAGTATTTT
CASSEYQGQGRDTQYF
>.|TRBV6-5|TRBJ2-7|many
TGTGCCAGCAGCCCCGACGGTACCTACGAGCAGTACTTC
CASSPDGTYEQYF
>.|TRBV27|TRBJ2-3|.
TGTGCCAGCAGTACTCCCAGTACTGCTACGCCCACAGATACGCAGTATTTT
CASSTPSTATPTDTQYF
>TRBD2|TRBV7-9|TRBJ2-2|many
TGTGCCAGCAGCTTATGGACTAGCGGGGGGATCACCGGGGAGCTGTTTTTT
CASSLWTSGGITGELFF
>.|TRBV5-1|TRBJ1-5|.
TGCGCCAGCAGCCCCCGGGTGGGCGGTCAGCCCCAGCATTTT
CASSPRVGGQPQHF
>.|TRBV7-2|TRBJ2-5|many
TGTGCCAGCAGCTTAGATCCAGCGCCCGAGACCCAGTACTTC
CASSLDPAPETQYF
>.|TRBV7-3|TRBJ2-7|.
TGTGCCAGCAGCTTAAAGGACGGGAGAGAGCAGTACTTC
CASSLKDGREQYF
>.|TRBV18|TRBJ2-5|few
TGTGCCAGCTCACCATCCGGGGTCGGGGAGACCCAGTACTTC
CASSPSGVGETQYF
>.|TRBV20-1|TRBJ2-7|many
TGCAGTGCTAGAGCTACGAGAAGTCTCGAGCAGTACTTC
CSARATRSLEQYF
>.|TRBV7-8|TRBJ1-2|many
TGTGCCAGCAGCCCCCTCAGGGTGGGCGGCTACACCTTC
CASSPLRVGGYTF
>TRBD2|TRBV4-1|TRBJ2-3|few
TGCGCCAGCAGCCAAGATAATTGGGGTAGCGGGGCAGATACGCAGTATTTT
CASSQDNWGSGADTQYF
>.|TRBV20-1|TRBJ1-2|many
TGCAGTGCTATTGGTACTTCTAACTATGGCTACACCTTC
CSAIGTSNYGYTF
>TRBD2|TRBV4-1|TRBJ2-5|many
TGCGCCAGCAGCCAAGGGACTTGGACTAGCGGGGGGGCAGCGACGACCCAGTACTTC
CASSQGTWTSGGAATTQYF
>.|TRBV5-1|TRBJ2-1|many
TGCGCCAGCAGCTTGGACAGGGCGAATGAGCAGTTCTTC
CASSLDRANEQFF
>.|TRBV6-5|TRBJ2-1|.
TGTGCCAGCAGAGCACAGGTAAAGGGCCCCTACAATGAGCAGTTCTTC
CASRAQVKGPYNEQFF
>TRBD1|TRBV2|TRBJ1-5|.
TGTGCCAGCAAGGGGGGGGAGAGGGGGCGAGGTCAGCCCCAGCATTTT
CASKGGERGRGQPQHF
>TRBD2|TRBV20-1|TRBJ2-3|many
TGCAGTGTTCCCAGAGTAGCGGGAGTGGATACGCAGTATTTT
CSVPRVAGVDTQYF
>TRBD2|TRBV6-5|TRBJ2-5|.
TGTGCCAGAAGACTAGCGGGAGAGGTTCAAGAGACCCAGTACTTC
CARRLAGEVQETQYF
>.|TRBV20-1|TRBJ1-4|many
TGCAGTGCACGATCCTTACAGGGTTTACGGGAAAAACTGTTTTTT
CSARSLQGLREKLFF
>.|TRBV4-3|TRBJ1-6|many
TGCGCCAGCAGCCAAATGAGGGGGAGCAATTCACCCCTCCACTTT
CASSQMRGSNSPLHF
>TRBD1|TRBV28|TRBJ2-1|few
TGTGCCAGCAGTCGCCGGGACAGGGTATACAATGAGCAGTTCTTC
CASSRRDRVYNEQFF
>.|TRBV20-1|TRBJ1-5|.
TGCAGTGCTAGTCTAGCGGCCAGCTTGTCCGAGCATTTT
CSASLAASLSEHF
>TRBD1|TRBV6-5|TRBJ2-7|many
TGTGCCAGCAGTTACCAGGGGGCCACCTACGAGCAGTACTTC
CASSYQGATYEQYF
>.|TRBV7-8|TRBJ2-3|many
TGTGCCAGCAGCTTAGTAGACAGCCCAGATACGCAGTATTTT
CASSLVDSPDTQYF
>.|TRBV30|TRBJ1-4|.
TGTGCCTGGAGCGGCCGATCCCATAATGAAAAACTGTTTTTT
CAWSGRSHNEKLFF
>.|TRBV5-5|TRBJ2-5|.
TGTGCCAGCAGCTTGTCAGGGCCCCAGTACTTC
CASSLSGPQYF
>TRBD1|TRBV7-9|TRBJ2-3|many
TGTGCCAGCAGCTTTAGCCGTCGGACAGGCTCCACAGATACGCAGTATTTT
CASSFSRRTGSTDTQYF
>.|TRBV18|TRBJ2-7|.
TGTGCCAGCTCACCACCGCCAGCGGTGACCTACGAGCAGTACTTC
CASSPPPAVTYEQYF
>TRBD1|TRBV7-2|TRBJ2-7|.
TGTGCCAGCAGCGGCGACAGGGGACGCTTTGGCGAGCAGTACTTC
CASSGDRGRFGEQYF
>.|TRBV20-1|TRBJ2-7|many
TGCAGTGCTAGGCGTTCTCCCACCTACGAGCAGTACTTC
CSARRSPTYEQYF
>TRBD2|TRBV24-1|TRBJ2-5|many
TGTGCCACCAGTTCATCTAGCGGGAGGATGCAAGAGACCCAGTACTTC
CATSSSSGRMQETQYF
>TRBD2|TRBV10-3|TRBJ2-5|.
TGTGCCATCTCCAGTGAGTCAAGCGGGAGGACGGCGGAGACCCAGTACTTC
CAISSESSGRTAETQYF
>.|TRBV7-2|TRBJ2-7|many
TGTGCCAGCAGCTTAGGAGGTTCAGGGTTTGAGGAGCAGTACTTC
CASSLGGSGFEEQYF
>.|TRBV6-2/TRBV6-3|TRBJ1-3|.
TGTGCCAGCAGTCGCAAGGGACTGCTCTCTGGAAACACCATATATTTT
CASSRKGLLSGNTIYF
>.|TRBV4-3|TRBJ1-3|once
TGCGCCAGCAGCCAAAACCCAGGCTCTGGAAACACCATATATTTT
CASSQNPGSGNTIYF